A single T cell receptor (beta chain) is shown here with its context. The data derive from a study of cytomegalovirus exposure and HLA in healthy donors. The PCR made use of 60 Vbeta and 13 Jbeta primers. Sequencing was performed with immunoSEQ multiplex PCR; in TCRdb, only in-frame clones are kept and a portion is missing. The table lists about 54,000 clones, roughly 85% of them singletons, with 3% in the top ten. Germline CDR1 is LNHDA and CDR2 is SQIVND (reference sequence). V lost 3 bases and J lost 10, with 12 bases in between. The CDR3 covers 12 residues. The sequenced material came from PBMCs. This clonotype was obtained from a woman between 18 and 30 years old in good health and CMV-seronegative. This chain connects TRBV19 to TRBJ1-2; D remains unclear. The CDR3 here is CASSISPSFYTF. The CDR3 DNA reads as TGTGCCAGTAGTATCTCCCCGAGCTTCTACACCTTC.